The present TCR beta chain was sequenced within a study of T-cell memory formation after mild COVID-19 (dated by TCRdb to the early 2020s). Regarding the complete study: TCR sequence clusters from the two donors were largely donor specific. Longitudinal TCRalpha and TCRbeta repertoire sequencing tracked T-cell clones expanding and contracting after mild COVID-19 in a couple of donors. The cohort was made up of two young adult volunteers, one female and one male, who were previously healthy. Findings and caveats that apply to the study as a whole: Clones contracting from day 15 to 85 had balanced CD4/CD8 phenotypes, while a second wave expanding from day 15 to 37 was biased towards CD4+. The detection of some responding clones in pre-infection memory suggests that pre-existing cross-reactive memory T cells joined the SARS-CoV-2 response. Whether the second-wave clones peaking on day 37 were SARS-CoV-2 specific was not confirmed. Contracting CD4+ clones appeared mostly in the CM and EM memory subsets, whereas CD8+ clones were enriched in EMRA. Only a couple of mild cases were covered by the study, and larger cohorts that include severe cases with pre-infection samples were considered necessary.

With regard to this clonotype: Its recognized antigen is unknown. Qualities for individual bases were not recorded, and no much larger clone is one base off.

Ficoll-Paque density gradient centrifugation was the method used to isolate PBMCs. The CDR1 and CDR2 encoded by the germline V gene are SGDLS and YYNGEE. V ends up 3 bases short and J 4 bases short, with an unmatched junction base count of 6. The CDR3 covers 16 residues, taking in both the cysteine and the phenylalanine. The read is trimmed to its CDR3 DNA, 48 bases read in frame from base 1. Sequenced on an Illumina NovaSeq 6000. TCRalpha and TCRbeta cDNA libraries were built by 5'RACE with constant-segment primers, adding sample barcodes and unique molecular identifiers. Trizol reagent was used to extract RNA from every sample. Library amplification was performed in two PCR steps, and a second sample barcode and Illumina TruSeq adapters were introduced in the second step. Libraries were sequenced on an Illumina NovaSeq with 2 x 150 bp paired-end reads. Under the source paper's analysis protocol: Reads were demultiplexed and collapsed into UMI-guided consensus sequences with migec v1.2.7. Using mixcr v2.1.11, UMI consensuses were aligned to TRA and TRB V and J templates and then assembled into clonotypes. A clonotype was counted as expanded or contracted only if both edgeR and NoisET called the change significant, with noise models trained on biological replicates. For edgeR calls, the cutoffs were a false discovery rate-adjusted p below 0.01 and a log2 fold-change threshold of 1. As an exploratory analysis of dynamics, PCA with hierarchical clustering was applied to max-normalized trajectories of the 1000 most abundant clonotypes. Separately sequenced CD4+ and CD8+ repertoires were used to assign a CD4 or CD8 phenotype to each responding clone. Using fastp at Q25 and MiXCR, TCRdb reprocessed the public reads and kept productive beta chains. A single entry per CDR3 protein holds the most common genes and DNA from its merged rows. The authors' filters were not applied to this entry. This sample holds about 140,000 distinct CDR3 sequences; around 27% were observed only once. Clones ranked in the top ten supply roughly a quarter of the sample.

Sequencing was performed on PBMCs or a T cell subset sorted from them (not recorded which). Recombination connected TRBV9 to TRBJ2-7, with 14 bases aligning to TRBD2. This TCR derives from an adult woman who had mild COVID-19 (a few samples of this study predate the infection). The sample titles of this study are shuffled in the database, so cell type and time point are left out; the donor was told from shared clones. This receptor carries the CDR3 CASSGLAGGAYYEQYF. The DNA reads TGTGCCAGCAGCGGACTAGCGGGGGGGGCCTATTACGAGCAGTACTTC.